Following are 18 T cell receptor beta chains from one sample sequenced in a study of cytomegalovirus exposure and HLA in healthy donors. The primer mix had 60 Vbeta and 13 Jbeta primers. Assay: immunoSEQ multiplex PCR; the TCRdb copy retains only in-frame clones and omits some. The sample has about 130,000 clones; 80% to 90% are singletons. The material sequenced was PBMCs. The receptors stem from a woman aged 25-40 years in good health and CMV-seronegative.

V is TRBV4-3 and J is TRBJ1-4; the D gene is possibly TRBD1 (5 bases). This CDR3 contains 16 residues. Deletions cut 4 bases from V and 0 bases from J, with 12 bases between. CDR1 and CDR2 from the germline V gene are LGHNA and YSLEER. CDR3 amino acids: CASSPTDFSTNEKLFF. CDR3 DNA sequence: TGCGCCAGCAGCCCGACAGATTTTTCAACTAATGAAAAACTGTTTTTT.

The table lists this clone with a few counts. The chain combines TRBV5-1 with TRBJ2-7; no definite D call. V dropped 1 base and J dropped 2 bases, with 10 bases sitting between them. CDR3 size: 14 residues. Germline V gene lookup returns CDR1 SGHRS and CDR2 YFSETQ. In DNA form, the CDR3 reads TGCGCCAGCAGCTTGTACAGTGCCACCTACGAGCAGTACTTC. It specifies CASSLYSATYEQYF.

The chain joins TRBV2 to TRBJ2-3; tentative D call: TRBD1 (6 bases). V was cut by 5 bases and J by 1 base, with 10 bases left in between. The germline CDR1 and CDR2 sequences are SNHLY and FYNNEI. There are 14 residues in the CDR3. The chain's CDR3 is CASSRSGGTDTQYF. For the CDR3, the DNA is TGTGCCAGCAGTAGATCAGGGGGCACAGATACGCAGTATTTT.

This chain uses TRBV27 with TRBJ1-4; D is perhaps TRBD1 (6 bases). CDR3 size: 13 residues. Germline lookup yields CDR1 MNHEY and CDR2 SMNVEV (reference sequence). V gave up 2 bases and J gave up 8 bases, with 9 bases separating them. The CDR3, as DNA: TGTGCCAGCAGTTTAACTGGGGGCGAAAAACTGTTTTTT. This encodes CASSLTGGEKLFF.

V usage is TRBV9 and J usage is TRBJ1-1; tentative D call: TRBD1 (6 bases). The length of the CDR3 is 14 residues. Per germline, CDR1 SGDLS and CDR2 YYNGEE. V was trimmed by 0 bases and J by 7 bases, leaving 13 bases between them. In nucleotides, the CDR3 is TGTGCCAGCAGCGTAGATGACTGGGGGCGTGAAGCTTTCTTT. Protein: CASSVDDWGREAFF.

This clone is a singleton in its sample. The CDR3, as DNA: TGTGCCAGCACCGATCCTCAGGGGGCCGAAACTGAAGCTTTCTTT. Its translation: CASTDPQGAETEAFF. The chain is built from TRBV21-1 and TRBJ1-1; the table calls TRBD1, which could not be checked here. TRBV21-1 is shown as a pseudogene. This CDR3 has 15 residues.

The rearrangement uses TRBV18 and TRBJ1-5, with 8 bases aligning to TRBD1. J gave up 0 bases and V 4 bases, and 2 bases lay outside the gene matches. The CDR3 has 15 amino acids. In germline, CDR1 is KGHSH, CDR2 LQKENI. CDR3 amino acids: CASSLTGDSNQPQHF. The CDR3 DNA sequence: TGTGCCAGCTCACTGACAGGGGATAGCAATCAGCCCCAGCATTTT.

This clone was seen once. The V and J genes are TRBV2 and TRBJ2-4; TRBD1 aligns across 9 bases. V shed 2 bases, J shed 0 bases, and the junction held 5 bases outside the gene matches. The CDR3 spans 17 residues. Germline values: CDR1 SNHLY, CDR2 FYNNEI. DNA for the CDR3: TGTGCCAGCAGTGAATGGGGACAGGGAATAGCCAAAAACATTCAGTACTTC. This sequence encodes CASSEWGQGIAKNIQYF.

This chain links TRBV7-2 with TRBJ1-5, with D tentatively TRBD1 (6 bases). With 5 bases removed from V and 4 bases from J, the gap between germline ends came to 9 bases. Germline CDR1 reads SGHTA; CDR2 reads FQGNSA. The length of the CDR3 is 13 residues. The CDR3 is CASSTQGNQPQHF. As DNA, the CDR3 is TGTGCCAGCAGCACCCAGGGGAATCAGCCCCAGCATTTT.

The chain employs TRBV13 and TRBJ2-5; TRBD1 might be the D (5 bases). The J call may be faulty, since TRBJ2-7 better matches the DNA end. This CDR3 has 14 residues. Germline CDR1 is PRHDT and CDR2 is FYEKMQ (reference sequence). The CDR3 sequence is CASKAGRSPYEQYF. CDR3 sequence (DNA): TGTGCCAGCAAGGCAGGGCGGTCTCCCTACGAGCAGTACTTC.

This clone was seen only a few times. The chain joins TRBV13 to TRBJ1-4; D perhaps matches TRBD1 (6 bases). This CDR3 has 14 amino acids. Germline CDR1 is PRHDT and CDR2 is FYEKMQ (reference sequence). With 5 bases removed from V and 7 bases from J, the gap between germline ends came to 14 bases. CDR3 sequence reads: CASSPGLGGEKLFF. Here the CDR3 DNA reads TGTGCCAGCAGCCCAGGCTTAGGGGGTGAAAAACTGTTTTTT.

In this sample, this clone turned up a few times. CDR3 loop: CASRAAPTYEQYF. The CDR3, as DNA: TGTGCCAGCCGCGCCGCCCCTACCTACGAGCAGTACTTC. This chain connects TRBV11-3 to TRBJ2-7; D not resolved. The CDR3 is 13 residues long. Deletions cut 8 bases from V and 2 bases from J, with 13 bases between. Germline V gene lookup returns CDR1 SGHNT and CDR2 YENEEA.

The V and J genes are TRBV5-6 and TRBJ2-3; D is perhaps TRBD2 (6 bases). Trimming left V 0 bases short and J 1 base short, with 6 bases between. The CDR3 runs to 14 residues. Germline V gives CDR1 SGHDT, CDR2 YYEEEE. CDR3 nucleotide sequence: TGTGCCAGCAGCTTGGGGGAGGGCACAGATACGCAGTATTTT. It is translated as CASSLGEGTDTQYF.

The chain employs TRBV5-1 and TRBJ2-2, with 8 positions matching TRBD2. The V segment lost 1 base and the J segment 0 bases; nucleotides outside the gene matches: 2. The CDR3 covers 16 residues. In germline, CDR1 is SGHRS, CDR2 YFSETQ. DNA of the CDR3: TGCGCCAGCAGCTTGACAGCGGGGGCGAACACCGGGGAGCTGTTTTTT. Amino acids: CASSLTAGANTGELFF.

This chain connects TRBV7-2 to TRBJ1-4; no reliable D call. This CDR3 spans 15 amino acids. CDR1 and CDR2 (germline): SGHTA, FQGNSA. The V end lost 0 bases, the J end lost 7 bases, and 12 bases lay between the germline ends. The CDR3 nucleotides read TGTGCCAGCAGCTTAGCAGGAGAACCTTTTGAAAAACTGTTTTTT. It yields the protein CASSLAGEPFEKLFF.

This clone is a singleton in its sample. The chain links TRBV30 to TRBJ1-2, with 9 bases identical to TRBD1. Germline V gene sequence: CDR1 GTSNPN, CDR2 SVGIG (reference sequence). The CDR3 is 15 residues long. Trimming took 7 bases from V and 5 from J; bases not matched to a gene: 14. The CDR3 bases are TGTGCCTCGCAACCCTGGGACAGGGTGGATTATGGCTACACCTTC. Residues: CASQPWDRVDYGYTF.

The V gene is TRBV4-3, the J gene TRBJ2-1; 8 nucleotides align to TRBD2. Germline trimming cut 4 bases from V and 8 bases from J; bases unmatched to any gene: 16. CDR3 length: 17 residues. Germline V lookup: CDR1 LGHNA, CDR2 YSLEER. CDR3 coding DNA: TGCGCCAGCAGCCGAGACCCGGGACTAGACTCTTCGGATGAGCAGTTCTTC. Its translation: CASSRDPGLDSSDEQFF.

The chain carries TRBV10-3 and TRBJ2-7; TRBD2 matches at 8 bases. The CDR3 is 14 amino acids. CDR1 and CDR2 from the germline V gene are ENHRY and SYGVKD. V lost 6 bases and J lost 0; bases outside the gene matches: 4. The CDR3 DNA sequence: TGTGCCATCAGCTGGACTAGCTCCTCCTACGAGCAGTACTTC. This translates into CAISWTSSSYEQYF.